The 23 T cell receptor beta chains below were found in one sample sequenced in a study of beta chain features in type 1 diabetes. The authors reverse transcribed all of the isolated RNA, so sequencing captured expressed TCRB transcripts. Generated by immunoSEQ multiplex PCR, the TCRdb table keeps only in-frame clones and is missing some. The sample comprises around 430,000 clones, approximately 30% of which are singletons, and about 0.06% rests with the top ten. Sequencing input: naive CD4+ T cells from blood. The receptors were sampled from a young man in good health.

A remark on this clone: The identical CDR3 is also encoded by other nucleotide sequences in the sample. This chain links TRBV7-9 with TRBJ2-5; TRBD1 matches 8 bases. V was pared by 5 bases and J by 5 bases, with 4 bases of the junction left unmatched. Germline V gene lookup returns CDR1 SEHNR and CDR2 FQNEAQ (reference sequence). The CDR3 spans 13 residues. CDR3 bases: TGTGCCAGCAGCCTGGGACAGGCTGAGACCCAGTACTTC. Its protein is CASSLGQAETQYF.

The chain employs TRBV15 and TRBJ2-5, with D unresolved. Germline V gene sequence: CDR1 LNHNV, CDR2 YYDKDF (reference sequence). This CDR3 is 14 amino acids long. V gave up 1 base and J gave up 2 bases, with 8 bases separating them. CDR3 coding DNA: TGTGCCACCAGCAGAGTTTTCAGGCAAGAGACCCAGTACTTC. Translating it yields CATSRVFRQETQYF.

The CDR3, as DNA: TGTGCCAGCAGCTCGCTGCGGGACAATGAGCAGTTCTTC. Translating gives CASSSLRDNEQFF. The chain carries TRBV11-3 and TRBJ2-1, with D possibly being TRBD2 (5 bases). The V and J ends lost 4 bases and 5 bases respectively, with 9 bases between them. This CDR3 contains 13 residues. CDR1 is SGHNT and CDR2 is YENEEA in the germline V gene.

This clone was observed a few times. The chain uses TRBV7-3 and TRBJ2-1; TRBD2 matches at 12 bases. The CDR3 loop spans 15 amino acids. Germline CDR1 SGHTA, CDR2 FQGTGA. The V segment lost 5 bases and the J segment 7 bases; nucleotides outside the gene matches: 6. For the CDR3, the DNA is TGTGCCAGCAGCCCCCGACTAGCGGGAGCAAATGAGCAGTTCTTC. This encodes CASSPRLAGANEQFF.

The table lists this clone with a few counts. The chain carries TRBV5-4 and TRBJ2-7, with 7 positions matching TRBD1. With V trimmed by 5 bases and J by 1 base, 9 bases remained unmatched. From germline, CDR1 is SGHNT and CDR2 YYREEE (reference sequence). The CDR3 extends over 15 amino acids. The CDR3 is CASSWGRQGSYEQYF. CDR3 DNA: TGTGCCAGCAGTTGGGGACGACAGGGATCCTACGAGCAGTACTTC.

V usage is TRBV30 and J usage is TRBJ1-5, with TRBD1 as a possible D gene (6 bases). Between the trimmed V and J ends, which lost 5 bases and 5 bases, there was a span of 22 bases. The CDR3 is 16 residues long. Germline CDR1 is GTSNPN and CDR2 is SVGIG (reference sequence). The chain's CDR3 is CAWSYSGGRPDQPQHF. CDR3 nucleotide sequence: TGTGCCTGGTCCTATTCCGGGGGCAGGCCAGATCAGCCCCAGCATTTT.

The chain links TRBV7-9 to TRBJ2-7; D is unresolved. V lost 11 bases to trimming and J lost 7 bases, with 12 bases between them. Germline V gives CDR1 SEHNR, CDR2 FQNEAQ (reference sequence). The CDR3 sequence is 10 residues long. CDR3 DNA sequence: TGTGCCGTGCGGTCGGAGGAGCAGTACTTC. Translation gives CAVRSEEQYF.

This clone has just a few counts. V usage is TRBV5-1 and J usage is TRBJ2-3, with D possibly TRBD2 on 6 matching bases. V lost 4 bases to trimming and J lost 2 bases, with 11 bases between them. Germline values: CDR1 SGHRS, CDR2 YFSETQ. This CDR3 has 14 amino acids. The CDR3 DNA reads as TGCGCCAGCAGCATTAGCGGAAACACAGATACGCAGTATTTT. Amino acids: CASSISGNTDTQYF.

The chain couples TRBV5-4 to TRBJ1-1, with 7 positions matching TRBD1. V gave up 2 bases and J gave up 0 bases; unmatched junction bases: 13. The CDR3 extends over 18 amino acids. CDR1 is SGHNT, CDR2 YYREEE, per germline (reference sequence). The CDR3 region is CASSFPLGQGDLNTEAFF. CDR3 nucleotides: TGTGCCAGCAGCTTCCCGTTGGGCCAGGGGGACCTGAACACTGAAGCTTTCTTT.

This clone was counted only a few times. This rearrangement joins TRBV10-2 to TRBJ2-1; 10 bases agree with TRBD2. V was clipped by 5 bases and J by 3 bases; unmatched bases: 4. Per the germline V gene, CDR1 is WSHSY and CDR2 is SAAADI. CDR3 size: 15 residues. The CDR3 nucleotides are TGCGCCAGCAGTCAACTAGCGGGAATCTACAATGAGCAGTTCTTC. Its protein product is CASSQLAGIYNEQFF.

The V gene is TRBV25-1, the J gene TRBJ1-2, with D tentatively TRBD1 (6 bases). This CDR3 has 14 amino acids. Per the germline V gene, CDR1 is MGHDK and CDR2 is SYGVNS. The V end was cut by 10 bases, the J end by 1 base, with 16 bases between. The chain's CDR3 is CATSGQPYNYGYTF. The CDR3 coding sequence is TGTGCCACCTCAGGACAGCCATATAACTATGGCTACACCTTC.

V and J are TRBV10-3 and TRBJ2-3; D could derive from TRBD1 or TRBD2 (5 bases each). CDR1 and CDR2 from the germline V gene are ENHRY and SYGVKD. Trimming took off 3 bases at V and 0 bases at J, with 10 bases between the two ends. This CDR3 contains 15 residues. The CDR3 spells CAISERGGSTDTQYF. DNA of the CDR3: TGTGCCATCAGTGAAAGGGGCGGGAGCACAGATACGCAGTATTTT.

This clone was detected only a few times. In the same sample, other DNA sequences code for this CDR3. This chain links TRBV5-4 with TRBJ2-3, with D tentatively TRBD1 (5 bases). The CDR3 has 14 amino acids. Between the trimmed V and J ends, which lost 0 bases and 2 bases, there was a span of 7 bases. Looked up from germline, CDR1 is SGHNT and CDR2 is YYREEE (reference sequence). The chain's CDR3 is CASSLGQNTDTQYF. The CDR3 DNA reads as TGTGCCAGCAGCTTGGGACAGAACACAGATACGCAGTATTTT. Complete variable domain (other parts from reference TRBV5-4 and TRBJ2-3): ETGVTQSPTHLIKTRGQQVTLRCSSQSGHNTVSWYQQALGQGPQFIFQYYREEENGRGNFPPRFSGLQFPNYSSELNVNALELDDSALYLCASSLGQNTDTQYFGPGTRLTVL.

This chain joins TRBV10-3 and TRBJ2-3; 14 nucleotides agree with TRBD2. Trimming at V came to 8 bases and at J to 6 bases, leaving 16 bases not matched to a gene. Germline lookup yields CDR1 ENHRY and CDR2 SYGVKD. The CDR3 loop spans 18 amino acids. As DNA, the CDR3 is TGTGCCATCCAGAGTCGGGGACTAGCGGGAGTCGGGGAGGATACGCAGTATTTT. Translation gives CAIQSRGLAGVGEDTQYF.

This clone was counted a few times. The chain couples TRBV7-9 to TRBJ2-5, with TRBD2 identical over 15 bases. This CDR3 spans 16 amino acids. Germline trimming cut 6 bases from V and 4 bases from J; bases unmatched to any gene: 6. The germline V gene encodes CDR1 SEHNR and CDR2 FQNEAQ (reference sequence). The CDR3 DNA reads TGTGCCAGCAGTCTCGGACTAGCGGGAGGGCTAGAGACCCAGTACTTC. This sequence encodes CASSLGLAGGLETQYF.

CDR3 DNA: TGTGCCTGGATTGCCGTCGGGACCGCGAACACTGAAGCTTTCTTT. This sequence encodes CAWIAVGTANTEAFF. This chain links TRBV30 with TRBJ1-1; weak D call: TRBD1 (5 bases). V was clipped by 4 bases and J by 1 base, with 16 bases between them. Germline-derived CDR1 and CDR2 are GTSNPN and SVGIG (reference sequence). CDR3 length: 15 residues.

As DNA, the CDR3 is TGTGCCAGCAGCCCTGCCGGGACAGGGGGATACAATGAGCAGTTCTTC. Translated, it gives CASSPAGTGGYNEQFF. The rearrangement uses TRBV7-2 and TRBJ2-1; the match to TRBD1 covers 11 bases. The CDR3 has 16 amino acids. From germline, CDR1 is SGHTA and CDR2 FQGNSA. V shed 5 bases, J shed 4 bases, and the junction held 7 bases outside the gene matches.

This clone was recorded a few times. The V call is TRBV28, the J call TRBJ1-5; 7 bases align to TRBD1. Germline values: CDR1 MDHEN, CDR2 SYDVKM. V lost 4 bases to trimming and J lost 6 bases; unmatched junction nucleotides: 9. The CDR3 is 15 amino acids. CDR3 nucleotide sequence: TGTGCCAGCAGTTCCCTTGACAGGGAGAGTCAGCCCCAGCATTTT. As protein: CASSSLDRESQPQHF.

In its sample, this clone was seen a few times. This chain joins TRBV19 and TRBJ1-1; 8 bases map to TRBD1. The V gene's germline CDR1 is LNHDA and CDR2 SQIVND (reference sequence). Trimming at V came to 3 bases and at J to 2 bases, leaving 2 bases not matched to a gene. This CDR3 region has 14 residues. The CDR3 sequence: CASSITGGNTEAFF. The CDR3 bases are TGTGCCAGTAGTATTACAGGGGGTAACACTGAAGCTTTCTTT.

The genes are TRBV29-1 and TRBJ2-7; maybe TRBD1 (5 bases). Trimming took 4 bases from V and 5 from J, leaving 15 bases between them. The CDR3 has 13 residues. Germline-derived CDR1 and CDR2 are SQVTM and ANQGSEA. This CDR3 is CSVASGIPNEQYF. The CDR3 DNA sequence: TGCAGCGTTGCTTCAGGGATTCCTAACGAGCAGTACTTC.

The J gene is TRBJ2-1, the V gene TRBV28, with 8 bases fitting TRBD2. This CDR3 has 16 amino acids. CDR1 and CDR2 from the germline V gene are MDHEN and SYDVKM. The ends lost 5 bases at V and 4 bases at J; junction bases unmatched: 10. Written as DNA, the CDR3 is TGTGCCAGCAGTACCGGACTAGCCAGGGTATACAATGAGCAGTTCTTC. Translating it yields CASSTGLARVYNEQFF. Filled out from reference TRBV28 and TRBJ2-1, the complete variable domain reads DVKVTQSSRYLVKRTGEKVFLECVQDMDHENMFWYRQDPGLGLRLIYFSYDVKMKEKGDIPEGYSVSREKKERFSLILESASTNQTSMYLCASSTGLARVYNEQFFGPGTRLTVL.

In this sample, this clone turned up a few times. The chain has TRBV30 and TRBJ2-7; 8 bases map to TRBD1. The length of the CDR3 is 12 residues. Germline V gene sequence: CDR1 GTSNPN, CDR2 SVGIG (reference sequence). With 5 bases clipped from V and 6 bases from J, the junction kept 6 bases outside the gene matches. Written as DNA, the CDR3 is TGTGCCTGGGGCGGACAGGGAGTCGAGCAGTACTTC. Translation: CAWGGQGVEQYF.

The chain couples TRBV4-3 to TRBJ1-2, with no clear D. With 1 base removed from V and 4 bases from J, the gap between germline ends came to 7 bases. The CDR3 has 13 amino acids. Germline CDR1 reads LGHNA; CDR2 reads YSLEER. The CDR3 region is CASSQAAGYGYTF. The DNA for the CDR3 is TGCGCCAGCAGCCAAGCCGCTGGCTATGGCTACACCTTC.